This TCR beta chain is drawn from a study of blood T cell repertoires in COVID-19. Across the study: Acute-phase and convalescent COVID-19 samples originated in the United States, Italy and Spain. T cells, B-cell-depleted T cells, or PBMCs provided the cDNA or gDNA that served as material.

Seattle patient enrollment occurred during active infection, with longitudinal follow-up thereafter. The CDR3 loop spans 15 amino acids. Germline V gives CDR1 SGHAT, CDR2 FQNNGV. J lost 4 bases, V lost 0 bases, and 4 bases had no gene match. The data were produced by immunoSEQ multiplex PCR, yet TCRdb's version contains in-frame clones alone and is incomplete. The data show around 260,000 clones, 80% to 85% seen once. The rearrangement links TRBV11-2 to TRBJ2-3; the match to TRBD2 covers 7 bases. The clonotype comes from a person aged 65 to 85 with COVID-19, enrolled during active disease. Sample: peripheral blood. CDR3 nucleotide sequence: TGTGCCAGCAGCTTAGAACCGGCGGGAGCAGATACGCAGTATTTT. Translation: CASSLEPAGADTQYF.